Presented here are 11 T cell receptor beta chains from one specimen sequenced in a study of T cell changes during pregnancy in multiple sclerosis. The method was immunoSEQ multiplex PCR; TCRdb's version includes in-frame clones alone and lacks a portion of them. The repertoire has around 39,000 clones, approximately 92% of them found once; the top ten carry 1.2%. The material sequenced was PBMCs (not recorded whether the cells were cultured). The receptors were gathered from a female donor with multiple sclerosis, enrolled in a pregnancy study.

V usage is TRBV6-4 and J usage is TRBJ1-2; D perhaps matches TRBD1 (5 bases). Trimming took off 6 bases at V and 7 bases at J, with 24 bases between the two ends. The CDR3 has 16 residues. Germline V gives CDR1 MRHNA, CDR2 SNTAGT. The CDR3 sequence: CASRYRSWLKGCGYTF. For the CDR3, the DNA is TGTGCCAGCAGGTACAGGTCCTGGCTAAAGGGGTGTGGCTACACCTTC.

V usage is TRBV4-1 and J usage is TRBJ2-3; D could derive from TRBD1 or TRBD2 (6 bases each). This CDR3 comprises 16 residues. Germline CDR1 MGHRA, CDR2 YSYEKL. With 2 bases removed from V and 3 bases from J, the gap between germline ends came to 15 bases. The CDR3 region has the DNA TGCGCCAGCAGCCAAAAAACCACAGGGAGGACAGATACGCAGTATTTT. Translated, it gives CASSQKTTGRTDTQYF.

The genes are TRBV28 and TRBJ2-2; 10 bases match TRBD2. Trimming removed 3 bases from V and 1 base from J; junction bases left unmatched: 8. The germline V gene encodes CDR1 MDHEN and CDR2 SYDVKM. The CDR3 extends over 18 amino acids. CDR3: CASSFSGRAQWNTGELFF. The CDR3 DNA reads as TGTGCCAGCAGTTTCAGCGGGAGGGCCCAATGGAACACCGGGGAGCTGTTTTTT.

CDR3 amino acids: CASRPFRARGGYEQFF. The CDR3 DNA is TGTGCCAGCAGGCCCTTCCGAGCGAGGGGTGGCTATGAGCAGTTCTTC. V and J are TRBV7-8 and TRBJ2-1; D may match TRBD1 or TRBD2 (5 bases each). Germline V CDR1 and CDR2: SGHVS, FQNEAQ. The germline V and J ends were trimmed by 6 bases and 8 bases, with 23 bases remaining between them. The CDR3 consists of 16 residues.

The chain employs TRBV7-2 and TRBJ2-2, with no clear D. Germline CDR1 SGHTA, CDR2 FQGNSA. Trimming took off 4 bases at V and 3 bases at J, with 9 bases between the two ends. The CDR3 spans 14 residues. CDR3 sequence: CASSSRSYTGELFF. DNA for the CDR3: TGTGCCAGCAGCTCCAGGTCCTACACCGGGGAGCTGTTTTTT.

The rearrangement uses TRBV19 and TRBJ2-1; 13 bases map to TRBD2. The V and J ends lost 1 base and 6 bases, in that order; junction bases with no gene match: 0. Germline loops: CDR1 LNHDA, CDR2 SQIVND (reference sequence). The CDR3 totals 15 residues. CDR3 sequence: CASSIGLAGGNEQFF. The CDR3 DNA sequence: TGTGCCAGTAGTATAGGACTAGCGGGAGGCAATGAGCAGTTCTTC.

The chain couples TRBV4-1 to TRBJ2-5; the D gene is possibly TRBD1 (6 bases). Trimming left V 5 bases short and J 4 bases short, with 14 bases between. The CDR3 is 14 residues long. Germline CDR1 reads MGHRA; CDR2 reads YSYEKL. The CDR3 region has the DNA TGCGCCAGCAGCTCACATACAGGGACAGAGACCCAGTACTTC. Translated, it gives CASSSHTGTETQYF.

The chain employs TRBV18 and TRBJ2-1, with D maybe TRBD1 (5 bases). The CDR3 runs 15 residues. CDR1 is KGHSH and CDR2 is LQKENI in the germline V gene. Trimming took off 2 bases at V and 0 bases at J, with 8 bases between the two ends. CDR3: CASSPDGHSYNEQFF. The CDR3 bases are TGTGCCAGCTCACCAGACGGACACTCCTACAATGAGCAGTTCTTC.

This chain's CDR3 is CASSPPTSGANVLTF. CDR3 sequence (DNA): TGCGCCAGCAGCCCGCCAACCTCTGGGGCCAACGTCCTGACTTTC. The rearrangement uses TRBV4-3 and TRBJ2-6; D is unclear. The CDR3 loop spans 15 amino acids. The ends were cut back, 4 bases at V and 0 bases at J, with 7 bases in the middle. Germline V gene lookup returns CDR1 LGHNA and CDR2 YSLEER.

The chain couples TRBV4-1 to TRBJ1-4, with D perhaps TRBD1 (6 bases). The CDR3 covers 15 residues. Germline V lookup: CDR1 MGHRA, CDR2 YSYEKL. Trimming removed 1 base at V and 6 bases at J, with 12 bases between. In nucleotides, the CDR3 is TGCGCCAGCAGCCAAGGTAGAGCAGGGGATGAAAAACTGTTTTTT. Amino acids: CASSQGRAGDEKLFF.

The V and J genes are TRBV6-1 and TRBJ2-1, with D perhaps TRBD1 (7 bases). With 3 bases removed from V and 2 bases from J, the gap between germline ends came to 11 bases. The V gene's germline CDR1 is MNHNS and CDR2 SASEGT. CDR3 length equals 15 residues. Here the CDR3 DNA reads TGTGCCAGCAGTGATGGAGGGACAGCCTACAATGAGCAGTTCTTC. Translating it yields CASSDGGTAYNEQFF.